These 2 T cell receptor beta chains came from one sample sequenced in a study of blood T cells in healthy people across ages. The authors ran a second PCR of about 7 to 11 cycles using a sample-barcoded 5' primer and a J-beta primer mix. MiXCR was run by TCRdb on the 5' RACE reads, yielding one entry per CDR3 protein. The sample has about 760,000 distinct CDR3 sequences, just under 25% seen once; the top ten hold 9.4%. In addition, the sample was reused for a study of T cells of mothers and their children.

The sequencing input was blood. These receptor sequences come from a boy aged 10-17 years in good health.

In this sample, this clonotype turned up a few times. The chain recombines TRBV7-9 with TRBJ1-1, with TRBD1 matching 8 bases. CDR3 length equals 16 residues. Trimming removed 3 bases from V and 5 bases from J; junction bases left unmatched: 11. In germline, CDR1 is SEHNR, CDR2 FQNEAQ (reference sequence). CDR3 residues: CASSFPLGQGWTEAFF. The CDR3 DNA is TGTGCCAGCAGCTTCCCCTTAGGACAGGGTTGGACTGAAGCTTTCTTT.

This clonotype was recorded a few times. The gene calls are TRBV9 and TRBJ2-1; 10 bases are shared with TRBD2. Trimming at V came to 6 bases and at J to 4 bases, leaving 10 bases not matched to a gene. This CDR3 contains 16 residues. The germline V gene encodes CDR1 SGDLS and CDR2 YYNGEE. The CDR3, as DNA: TGTGCCAGCACGTTGGCTAGCGGGGGTACTTACAATGAGCAGTTCTTC. Translation: CASTLASGGTYNEQFF. Filled out from reference TRBV9 and TRBJ2-1, the complete variable domain reads DSGVTQTPKHLITATGQRVTLRCSPRSGDLSVYWYQQSLDQGLQFLIQYYNGEERAKGNILERFSAQQFPDLHSELNLSSLELGDSALYFCASTLASGGTYNEQFFGPGTRLTVL.